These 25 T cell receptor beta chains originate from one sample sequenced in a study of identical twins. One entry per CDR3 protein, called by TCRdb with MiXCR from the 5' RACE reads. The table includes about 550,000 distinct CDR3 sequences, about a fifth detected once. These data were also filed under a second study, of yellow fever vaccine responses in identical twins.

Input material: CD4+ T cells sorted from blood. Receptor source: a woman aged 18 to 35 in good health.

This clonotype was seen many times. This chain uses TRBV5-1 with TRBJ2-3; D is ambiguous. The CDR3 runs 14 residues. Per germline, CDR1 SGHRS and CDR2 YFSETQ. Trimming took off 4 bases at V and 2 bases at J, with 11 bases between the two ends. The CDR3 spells CASSPRLSTDTQYF. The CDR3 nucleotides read TGCGCCAGCAGCCCCCGGCTGTCCACAGATACGCAGTATTTT.

In nucleotides, the CDR3 is TGTGCCAGCAGCTTAAGCGGGGGGGCTTACAATGAGCAGTTCTTC. Translated: CASSLSGGAYNEQFF. V usage is TRBV7-2 and J usage is TRBJ2-1; 10 bases align to TRBD2. This CDR3 has 15 residues. Losses at the gene ends were 2 bases for V and 4 bases for J; bases not matched to a gene: 2. Germline V CDR1 and CDR2: SGHTA, FQGNSA.

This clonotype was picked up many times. The CDR3 region is CASSQGSGNQPQHF. The CDR3 nucleotides are TGCGCCAGCAGCCAAGGGTCCGGCAATCAGCCCCAGCATTTT. The V call is TRBV5-1, the J call TRBJ1-5; D is unresolved. CDR3 length: 14 amino acids. V lost 4 bases to trimming and J lost 2 bases, with 10 bases between them. Germline assignment: CDR1 SGHRS and CDR2 YFSETQ.

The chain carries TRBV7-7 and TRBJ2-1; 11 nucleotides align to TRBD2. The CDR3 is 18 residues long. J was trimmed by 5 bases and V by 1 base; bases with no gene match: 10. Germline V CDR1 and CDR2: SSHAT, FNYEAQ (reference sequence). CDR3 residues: CASSLVPATSGIHNEQFF. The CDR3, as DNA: TGTGCCAGCAGCTTAGTTCCGGCGACTAGCGGGATCCACAATGAGCAGTTCTTC.

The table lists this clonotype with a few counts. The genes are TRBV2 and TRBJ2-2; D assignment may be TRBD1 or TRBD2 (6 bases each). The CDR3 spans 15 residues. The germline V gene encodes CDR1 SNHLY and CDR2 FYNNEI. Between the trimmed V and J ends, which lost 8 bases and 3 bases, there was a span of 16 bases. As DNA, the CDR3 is TGTGCCAGCCGTAAGGACAGACTAGACACCGGGGAGCTGTTTTTT. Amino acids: CASRKDRLDTGELFF.

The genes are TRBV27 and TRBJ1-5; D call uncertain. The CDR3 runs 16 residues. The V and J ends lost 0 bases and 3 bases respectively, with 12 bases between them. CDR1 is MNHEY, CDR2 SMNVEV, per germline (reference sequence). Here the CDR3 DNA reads TGTGCCAGCAGTTTATCGGGCGGGCCCCTCAATCAGCCCCAGCATTTT. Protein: CASSLSGGPLNQPQHF.

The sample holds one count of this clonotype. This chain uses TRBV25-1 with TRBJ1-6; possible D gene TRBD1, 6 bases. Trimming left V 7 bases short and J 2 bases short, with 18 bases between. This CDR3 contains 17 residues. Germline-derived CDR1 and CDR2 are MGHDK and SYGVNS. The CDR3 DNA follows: TGTGCCAGCATAGGTTCGACAGGAGAGACCTATAATTCACCCCTCCACTTT. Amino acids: CASIGSTGETYNSPLHF.

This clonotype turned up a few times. In DNA form, the CDR3 reads TGTGCCAGCAGCCGACTCGGGACTGAAGCTTTCTTT. As protein: CASSRLGTEAFF. The rearrangement joins TRBV7-9 to TRBJ1-1, with D unclear. V was trimmed by 5 bases and J by 5 bases, leaving 9 bases between them. CDR3 length equals 12 residues. In germline, CDR1 is SEHNR, CDR2 FQNEAQ (reference sequence).

The DNA of the CDR3 is TGTGCCAGCAGCCCGATGTTGGGCGGGGAGCTGTTTTTT. Encoded protein: CASSPMLGGELFF. The chain couples TRBV7-7 to TRBJ2-2, with D unclear. V shed 5 bases and J shed 7 bases, with 11 bases lying between them. This CDR3 is 13 amino acids long. The germline V gene encodes CDR1 SSHAT and CDR2 FNYEAQ (reference sequence).

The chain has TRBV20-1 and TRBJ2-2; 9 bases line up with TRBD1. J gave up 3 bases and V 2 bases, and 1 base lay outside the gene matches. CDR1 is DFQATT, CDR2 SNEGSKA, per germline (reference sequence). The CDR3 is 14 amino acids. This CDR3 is CSARRTGDTGELFF. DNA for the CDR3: TGCAGTGCTAGACGGACAGGGGACACCGGGGAGCTGTTTTTT.

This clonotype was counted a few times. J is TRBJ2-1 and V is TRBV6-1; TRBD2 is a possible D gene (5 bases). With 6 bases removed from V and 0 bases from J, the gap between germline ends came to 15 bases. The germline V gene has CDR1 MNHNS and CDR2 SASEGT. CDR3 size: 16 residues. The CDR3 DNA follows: TGTGCCAGCAGGAGGACTGTTCCCTTCTCCTACAATGAGCAGTTCTTC. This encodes CASRRTVPFSYNEQFF.

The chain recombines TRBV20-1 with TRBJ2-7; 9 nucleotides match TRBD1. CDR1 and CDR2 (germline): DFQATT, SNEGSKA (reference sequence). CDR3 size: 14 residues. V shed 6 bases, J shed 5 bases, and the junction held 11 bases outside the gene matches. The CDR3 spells CSAGSGQGTDEQYF. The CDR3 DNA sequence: TGCAGTGCGGGGTCGGGACAGGGAACCGACGAGCAGTACTTC.

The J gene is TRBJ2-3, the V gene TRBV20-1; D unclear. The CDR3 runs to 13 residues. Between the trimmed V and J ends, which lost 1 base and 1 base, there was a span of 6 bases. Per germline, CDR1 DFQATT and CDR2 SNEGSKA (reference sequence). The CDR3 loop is CSARVVGTDTQYF. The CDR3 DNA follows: TGCAGTGCTAGAGTTGTGGGCACAGATACGCAGTATTTT.

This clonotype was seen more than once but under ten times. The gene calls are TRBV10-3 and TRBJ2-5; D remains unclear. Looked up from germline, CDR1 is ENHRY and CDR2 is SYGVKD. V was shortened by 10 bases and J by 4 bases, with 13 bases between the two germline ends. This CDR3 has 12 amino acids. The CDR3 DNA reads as TGTGCCACCAAAGCTTCCCTAGAGACCCAGTACTTC. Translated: CATKASLETQYF.

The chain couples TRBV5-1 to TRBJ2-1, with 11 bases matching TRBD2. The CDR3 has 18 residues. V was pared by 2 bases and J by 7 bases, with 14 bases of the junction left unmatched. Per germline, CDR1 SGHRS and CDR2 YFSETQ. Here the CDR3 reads CASSFGSGRAGSLNEQFF. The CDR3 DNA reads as TGCGCCAGCAGCTTTGGTAGCGGGAGGGCCGGATCCCTGAATGAGCAGTTCTTC.

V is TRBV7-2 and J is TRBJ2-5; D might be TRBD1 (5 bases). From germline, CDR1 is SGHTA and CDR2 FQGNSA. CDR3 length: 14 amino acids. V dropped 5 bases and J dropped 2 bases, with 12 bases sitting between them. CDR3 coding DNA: TGTGCCAGCAGCCCTAGTCAGGGACAAGAGACCCAGTACTTC. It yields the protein CASSPSQGQETQYF.

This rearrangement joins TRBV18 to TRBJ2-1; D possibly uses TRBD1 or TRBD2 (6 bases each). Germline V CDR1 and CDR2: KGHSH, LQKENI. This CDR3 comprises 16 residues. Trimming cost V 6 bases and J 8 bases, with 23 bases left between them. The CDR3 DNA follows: TGTGCCAGCTCCCCCATGGGGGCTAGCGCAGGCTATGAGCAGTTCTTC. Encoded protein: CASSPMGASAGYEQFF.

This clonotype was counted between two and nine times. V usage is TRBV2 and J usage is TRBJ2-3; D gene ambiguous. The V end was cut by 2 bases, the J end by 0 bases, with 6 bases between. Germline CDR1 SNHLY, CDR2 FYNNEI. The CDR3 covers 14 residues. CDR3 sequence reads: CASSEWSSTDTQYF. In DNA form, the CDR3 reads TGTGCCAGCAGTGAATGGTCAAGCACAGATACGCAGTATTTT.

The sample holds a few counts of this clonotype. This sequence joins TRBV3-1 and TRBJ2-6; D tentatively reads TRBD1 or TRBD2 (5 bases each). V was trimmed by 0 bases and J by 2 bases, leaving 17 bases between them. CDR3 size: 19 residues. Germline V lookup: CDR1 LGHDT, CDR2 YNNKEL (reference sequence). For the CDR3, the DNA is TGTGCCAGCAGCCAAGATAATCCAGGGACCTACGCTGGGGCCAACGTCCTGACTTTC. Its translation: CASSQDNPGTYAGANVLTF.

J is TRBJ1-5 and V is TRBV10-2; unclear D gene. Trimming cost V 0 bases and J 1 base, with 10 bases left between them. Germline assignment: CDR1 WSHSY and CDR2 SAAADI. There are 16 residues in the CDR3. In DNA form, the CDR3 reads TGCGCCAGCAGTGAGTCGGGAGGGATGAGCAATCAGCCCCAGCATTTT. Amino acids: CASSESGGMSNQPQHF.

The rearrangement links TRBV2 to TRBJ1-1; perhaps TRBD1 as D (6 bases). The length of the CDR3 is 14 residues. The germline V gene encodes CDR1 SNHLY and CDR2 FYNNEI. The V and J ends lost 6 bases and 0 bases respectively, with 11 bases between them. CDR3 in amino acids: CASSEGEVNTEAFF. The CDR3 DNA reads TGTGCCAGCAGCGAGGGGGAGGTGAACACTGAAGCTTTCTTT. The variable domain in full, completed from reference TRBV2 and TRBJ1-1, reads EPEVTQTPSHQVTQMGQEVILRCVPISNHLYFYWYRQILGQKVEFLVSFYNNEISEKSEIFDDQFSVERPDGSNFTLKIRSTKLEDSAMYFCASSEGEVNTEAFFGQGTRLTVV.

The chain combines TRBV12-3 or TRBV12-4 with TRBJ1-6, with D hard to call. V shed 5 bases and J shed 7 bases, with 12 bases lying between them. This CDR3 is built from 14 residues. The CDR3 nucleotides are TGTGCCAGCAGTGGGGTAAATGGGAATTCACCCCTCCACTTT. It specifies CASSGVNGNSPLHF.

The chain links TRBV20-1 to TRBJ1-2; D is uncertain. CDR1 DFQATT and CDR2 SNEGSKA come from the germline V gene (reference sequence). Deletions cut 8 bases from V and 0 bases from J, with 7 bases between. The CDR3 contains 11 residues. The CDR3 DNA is TGCAGTTATTTTGCTAACTATGGCTACACCTTC. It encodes CSYFANYGYTF.

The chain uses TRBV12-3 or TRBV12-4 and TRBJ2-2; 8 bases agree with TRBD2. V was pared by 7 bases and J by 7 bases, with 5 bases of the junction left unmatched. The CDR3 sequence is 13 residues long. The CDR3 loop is CASMRGANGELFF. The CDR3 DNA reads TGTGCCAGCATGCGGGGGGCTAACGGGGAGCTGTTTTTT.

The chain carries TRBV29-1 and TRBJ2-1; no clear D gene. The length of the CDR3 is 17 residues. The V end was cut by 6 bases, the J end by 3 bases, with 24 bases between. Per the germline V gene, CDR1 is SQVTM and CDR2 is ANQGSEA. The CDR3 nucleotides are TGCAGCGTCCCTCTAGGTACGGTCCCGAGACACTACAATGAGCAGTTCTTC. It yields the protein CSVPLGTVPRHYNEQFF.